This T cell receptor (beta chain) stems from a study of T cells after yellow fever vaccination. Study-level information: SMART-Seq v4 Ultra Low Input prepared the low-cell-number fractions.

About this clonotype: Antigen: not known.

Germline lookup yields CDR1 LGHDT and CDR2 YNNKEL (reference sequence). The CDR3 has 16 residues. Trimming removed 3 bases at V and 7 bases at J, with 19 bases between. Study results and limitations: Detected again after the booster were most primary-vaccination clones, at approximately 96% CD4 and approximately 87% CD8.

Conversion of TCR transcripts into cDNA relied on 5'RACE template switching, which added a universal primer site and UMIs. Each CDR3 protein is one row after TCRdb ran MiXCR on the 5' RACE reads. The data contain hundreds of thousands of distinct CDR3 sequences, 6.2% of them singletons. The source material was PBMCs, sampled 5 days after the yellow fever booster vaccination. This chain links TRBV3-1 with TRBJ2-1; weak D call: TRBD2 (6 bases). This clonotype was obtained from a man younger than 45 who received the YFV17D yellow fever vaccine. The CDR3 nucleotides read TGTGCCAGCAGCCACTTTGAGGGAGGAGCGAGGAATGAGCAGTTCTTC. It encodes CASSHFEGGARNEQFF.